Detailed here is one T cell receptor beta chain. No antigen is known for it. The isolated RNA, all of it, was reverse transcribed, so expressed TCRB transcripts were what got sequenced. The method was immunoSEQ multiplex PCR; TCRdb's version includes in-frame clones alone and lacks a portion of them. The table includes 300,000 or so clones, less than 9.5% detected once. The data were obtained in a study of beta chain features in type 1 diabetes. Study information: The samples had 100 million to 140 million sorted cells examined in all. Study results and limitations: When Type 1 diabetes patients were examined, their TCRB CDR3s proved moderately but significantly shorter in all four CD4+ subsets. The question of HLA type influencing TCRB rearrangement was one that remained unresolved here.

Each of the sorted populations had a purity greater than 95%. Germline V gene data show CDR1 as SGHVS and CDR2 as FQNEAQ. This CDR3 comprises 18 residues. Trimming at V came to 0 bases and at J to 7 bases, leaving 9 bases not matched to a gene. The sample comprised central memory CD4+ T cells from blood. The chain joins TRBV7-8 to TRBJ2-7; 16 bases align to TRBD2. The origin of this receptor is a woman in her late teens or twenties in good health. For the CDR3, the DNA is TGTGCCAGCAGCTTAGCGTTCTACGGGACTAGCGGGAGGGAAGAGCAGTACTTC. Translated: CASSLAFYGTSGREEQYF.